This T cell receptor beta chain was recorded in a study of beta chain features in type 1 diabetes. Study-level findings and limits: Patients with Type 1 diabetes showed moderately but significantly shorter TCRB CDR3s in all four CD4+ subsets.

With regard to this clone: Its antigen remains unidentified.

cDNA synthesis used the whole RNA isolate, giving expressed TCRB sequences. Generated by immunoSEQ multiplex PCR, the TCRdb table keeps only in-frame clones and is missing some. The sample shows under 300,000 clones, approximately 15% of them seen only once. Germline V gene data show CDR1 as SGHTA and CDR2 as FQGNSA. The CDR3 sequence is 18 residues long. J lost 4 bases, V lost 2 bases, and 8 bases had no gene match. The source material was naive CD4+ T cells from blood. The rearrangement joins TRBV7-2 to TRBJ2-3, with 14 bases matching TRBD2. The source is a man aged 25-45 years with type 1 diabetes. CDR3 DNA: TGTGCCAGCAGCTTAACGACTAGCGGGAGGGCCCGATCAGATACGCAGTATTTT. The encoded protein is CASSLTTSGRARSDTQYF.